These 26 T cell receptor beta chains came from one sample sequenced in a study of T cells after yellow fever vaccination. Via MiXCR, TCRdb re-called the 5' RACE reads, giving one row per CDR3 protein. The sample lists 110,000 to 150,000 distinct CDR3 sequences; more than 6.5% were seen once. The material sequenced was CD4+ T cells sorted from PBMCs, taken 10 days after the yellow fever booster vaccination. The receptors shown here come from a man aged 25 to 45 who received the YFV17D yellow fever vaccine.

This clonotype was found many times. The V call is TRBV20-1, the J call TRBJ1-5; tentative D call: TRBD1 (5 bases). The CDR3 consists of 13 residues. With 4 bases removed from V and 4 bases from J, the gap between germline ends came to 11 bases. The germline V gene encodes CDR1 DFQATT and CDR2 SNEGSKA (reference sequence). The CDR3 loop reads CSANGGVNQPQHF. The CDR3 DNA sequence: TGCAGTGCTAATGGGGGGGTAAATCAGCCCCAGCATTTT.

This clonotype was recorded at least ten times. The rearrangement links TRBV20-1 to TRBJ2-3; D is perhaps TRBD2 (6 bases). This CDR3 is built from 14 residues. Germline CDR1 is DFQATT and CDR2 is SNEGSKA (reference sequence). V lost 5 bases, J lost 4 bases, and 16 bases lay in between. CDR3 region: CSALTSVAADTQYF. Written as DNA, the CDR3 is TGCAGTGCTCTCACGTCGGTAGCGGCAGATACGCAGTATTTT.

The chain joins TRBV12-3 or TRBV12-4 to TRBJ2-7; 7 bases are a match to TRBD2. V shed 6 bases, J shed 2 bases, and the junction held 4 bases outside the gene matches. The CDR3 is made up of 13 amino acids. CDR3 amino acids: CASRLGTTYEQYF. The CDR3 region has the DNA TGTGCCAGCAGACTTGGGACTACCTACGAGCAGTACTTC.

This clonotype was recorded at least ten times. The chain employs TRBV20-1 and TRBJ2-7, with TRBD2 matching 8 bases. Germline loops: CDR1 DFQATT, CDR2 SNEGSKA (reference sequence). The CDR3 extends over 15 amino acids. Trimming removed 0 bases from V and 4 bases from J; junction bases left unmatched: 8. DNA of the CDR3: TGCAGTGCTAGAGACGGGAGGGTTATGGTGTACGAGCAGTACTTC. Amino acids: CSARDGRVMVYEQYF.

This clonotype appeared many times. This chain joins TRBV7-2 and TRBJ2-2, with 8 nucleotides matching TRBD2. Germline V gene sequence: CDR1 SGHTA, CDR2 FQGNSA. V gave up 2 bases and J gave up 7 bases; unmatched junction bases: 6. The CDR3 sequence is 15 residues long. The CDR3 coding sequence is TGTGCCAGCAGCTTATCGTTCCTAGCGGGCGGGGAGCTGTTTTTT. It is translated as CASSLSFLAGGELFF.

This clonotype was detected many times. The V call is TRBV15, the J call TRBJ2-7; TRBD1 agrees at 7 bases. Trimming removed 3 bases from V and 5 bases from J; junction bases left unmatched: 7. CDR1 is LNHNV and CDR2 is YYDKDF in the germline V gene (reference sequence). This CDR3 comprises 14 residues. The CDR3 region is CATSSDRVQNEQYF. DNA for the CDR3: TGTGCCACCAGCAGCGACAGGGTCCAGAACGAGCAGTACTTC.

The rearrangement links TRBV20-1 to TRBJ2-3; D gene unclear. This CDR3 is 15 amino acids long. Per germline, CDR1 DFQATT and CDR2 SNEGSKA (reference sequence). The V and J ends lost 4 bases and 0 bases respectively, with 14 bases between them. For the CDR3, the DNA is TGCAGTGCTACCCCCGGCATACCTAGCACAGATACGCAGTATTTT. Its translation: CSATPGIPSTDTQYF.

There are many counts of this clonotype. The DNA for the CDR3 is TGTGCCAGCAGCCGCAGGGTATCCGGCACAGATACGCAGTATTTT. Its protein is CASSRRVSGTDTQYF. This sequence joins TRBV7-2 and TRBJ2-3, with D possibly matching TRBD1 (5 bases). This CDR3 is 15 amino acids long. Germline CDR1 reads SGHTA; CDR2 reads FQGNSA. V dropped 5 bases and J dropped 1 base, with 13 bases sitting between them. The whole variable domain, remainder taken from reference TRBV7-2 and TRBJ2-3, is GAGVSQSPSNKVTEKGKDVELRCDPISGHTALYWYRQSLGQGLEFLIYFQGNSAPDKSGLPSDRFSAERTGGSVSTLTIQRTQQEDSAVYLCASSRRVSGTDTQYFGPGTRLTVL.

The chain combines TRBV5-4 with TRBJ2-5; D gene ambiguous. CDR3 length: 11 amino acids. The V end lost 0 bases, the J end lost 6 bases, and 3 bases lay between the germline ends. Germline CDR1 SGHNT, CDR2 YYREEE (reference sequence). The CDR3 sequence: CASSLGKTQYF. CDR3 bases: TGTGCCAGCAGCTTGGGGAAGACCCAGTACTTC.

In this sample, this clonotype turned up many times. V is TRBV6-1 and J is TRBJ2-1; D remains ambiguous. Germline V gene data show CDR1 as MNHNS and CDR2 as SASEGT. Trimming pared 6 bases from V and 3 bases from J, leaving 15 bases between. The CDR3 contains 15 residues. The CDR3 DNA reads TGTGCCAGCAGCTCAACCCTAAAAATCTACAATGAGCAGTTCTTC. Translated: CASSSTLKIYNEQFF.

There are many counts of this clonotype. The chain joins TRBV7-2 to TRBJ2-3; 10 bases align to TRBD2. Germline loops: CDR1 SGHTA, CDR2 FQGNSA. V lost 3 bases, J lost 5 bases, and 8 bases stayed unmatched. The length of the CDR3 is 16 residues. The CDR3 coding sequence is TGTGCCAGCAGCTTGTCTAGCGGGAGAAATAGAGATACGCAGTATTTT. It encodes CASSLSSGRNRDTQYF.

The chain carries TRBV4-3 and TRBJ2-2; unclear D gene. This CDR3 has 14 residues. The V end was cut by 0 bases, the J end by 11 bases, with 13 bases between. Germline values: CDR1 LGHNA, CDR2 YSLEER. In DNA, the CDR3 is TGCGCCAGCAGCCAAGATTTTGCCCTTACCGAGCTGTTTTTT. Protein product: CASSQDFALTELFF.

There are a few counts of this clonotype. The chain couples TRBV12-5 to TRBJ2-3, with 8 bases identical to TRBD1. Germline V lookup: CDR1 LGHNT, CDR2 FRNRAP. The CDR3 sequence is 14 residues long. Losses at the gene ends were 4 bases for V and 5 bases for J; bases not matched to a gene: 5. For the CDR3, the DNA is TGTGCTAGTGGTTCCGGACAGGGAGTAGATACGCAGTATTTT. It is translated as CASGSGQGVDTQYF.

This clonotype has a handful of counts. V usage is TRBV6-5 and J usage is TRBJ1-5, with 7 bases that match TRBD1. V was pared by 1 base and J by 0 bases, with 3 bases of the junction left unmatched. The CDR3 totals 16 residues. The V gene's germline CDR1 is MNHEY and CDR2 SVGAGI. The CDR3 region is CASSYWTGISNQPQHF. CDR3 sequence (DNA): TGTGCCAGCAGTTACTGGACAGGAATTAGCAATCAGCCCCAGCATTTT.

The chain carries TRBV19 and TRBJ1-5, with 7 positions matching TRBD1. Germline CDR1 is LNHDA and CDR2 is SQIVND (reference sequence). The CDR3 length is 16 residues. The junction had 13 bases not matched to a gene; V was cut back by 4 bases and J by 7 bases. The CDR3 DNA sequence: TGTGCCAGTAGTACTACGCCGGACAGGCTTGGCCAGCCCCAGCATTTT. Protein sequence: CASSTTPDRLGQPQHF.

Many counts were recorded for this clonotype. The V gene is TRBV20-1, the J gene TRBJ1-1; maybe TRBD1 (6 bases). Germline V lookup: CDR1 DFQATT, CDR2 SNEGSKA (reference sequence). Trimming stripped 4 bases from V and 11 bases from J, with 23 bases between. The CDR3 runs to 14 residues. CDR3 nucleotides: TGCAGTGCTACTCGCATGAGCGTTAAGGGGGAGGCTTTCTTT. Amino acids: CSATRMSVKGEAFF.

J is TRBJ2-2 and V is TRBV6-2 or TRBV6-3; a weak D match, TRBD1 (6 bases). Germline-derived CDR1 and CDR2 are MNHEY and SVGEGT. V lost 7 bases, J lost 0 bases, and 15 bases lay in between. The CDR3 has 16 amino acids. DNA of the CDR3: TGTGCCAGCATCCCCCAGGGGAACGCGAACACCGGGGAGCTGTTTTTT. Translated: CASIPQGNANTGELFF.

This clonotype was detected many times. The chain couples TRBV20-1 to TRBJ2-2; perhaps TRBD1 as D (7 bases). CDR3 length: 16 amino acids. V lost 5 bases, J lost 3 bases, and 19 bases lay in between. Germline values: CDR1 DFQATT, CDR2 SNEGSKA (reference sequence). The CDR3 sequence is CSAGPRGTADTGELFF. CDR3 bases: TGCAGTGCTGGACCCCGCGGGACAGCGGACACCGGGGAGCTGTTTTTT.

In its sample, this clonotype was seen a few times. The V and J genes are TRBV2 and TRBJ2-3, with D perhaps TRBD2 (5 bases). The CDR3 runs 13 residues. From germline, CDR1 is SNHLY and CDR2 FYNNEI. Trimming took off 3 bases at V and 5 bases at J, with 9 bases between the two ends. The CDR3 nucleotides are TGTGCCAGCAGTGAGAGTGGAGGAGATACGCAGTATTTT. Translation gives CASSESGGDTQYF.

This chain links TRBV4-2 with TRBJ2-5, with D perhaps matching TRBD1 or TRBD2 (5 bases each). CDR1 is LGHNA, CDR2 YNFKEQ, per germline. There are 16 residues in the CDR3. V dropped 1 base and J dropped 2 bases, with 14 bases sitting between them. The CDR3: CASSQGGNQAQETQYF. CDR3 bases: TGTGCCAGCAGCCAAGGGGGGAACCAAGCGCAAGAGACCCAGTACTTC.

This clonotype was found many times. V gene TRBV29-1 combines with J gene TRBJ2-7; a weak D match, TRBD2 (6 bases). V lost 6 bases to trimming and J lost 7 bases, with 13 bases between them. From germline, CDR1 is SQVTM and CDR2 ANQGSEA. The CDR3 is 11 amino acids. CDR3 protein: CSVGIGGEQYF. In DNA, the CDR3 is TGCAGCGTGGGGATTGGAGGGGAGCAGTACTTC.

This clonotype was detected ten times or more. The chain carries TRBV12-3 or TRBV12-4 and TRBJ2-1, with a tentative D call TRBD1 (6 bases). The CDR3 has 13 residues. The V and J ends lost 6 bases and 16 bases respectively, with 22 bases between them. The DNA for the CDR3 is TGTGCCAGCAGACCTACCGCCACAGGGTTGCTTTTCTTC. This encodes CASRPTATGLLFF.

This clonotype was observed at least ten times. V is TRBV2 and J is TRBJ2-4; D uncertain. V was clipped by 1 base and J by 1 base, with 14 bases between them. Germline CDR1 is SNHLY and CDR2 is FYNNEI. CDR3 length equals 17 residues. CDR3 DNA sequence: TGTGCCAGCAGTGAAGAGCACAGACAAACCGCCAAAAACATTCAGTACTTC. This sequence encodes CASSEEHRQTAKNIQYF.

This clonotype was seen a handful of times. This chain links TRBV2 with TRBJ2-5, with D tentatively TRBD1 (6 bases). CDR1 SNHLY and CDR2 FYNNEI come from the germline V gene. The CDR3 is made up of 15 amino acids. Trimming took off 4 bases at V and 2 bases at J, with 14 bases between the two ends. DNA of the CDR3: TGTGCCAGCAGTGCACAAGGACAGAGACAAGAGACCCAGTACTTC. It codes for CASSAQGQRQETQYF.

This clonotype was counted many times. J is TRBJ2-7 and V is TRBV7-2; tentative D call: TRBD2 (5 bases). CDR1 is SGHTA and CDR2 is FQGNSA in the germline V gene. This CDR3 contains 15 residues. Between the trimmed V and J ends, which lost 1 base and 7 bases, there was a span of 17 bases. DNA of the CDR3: TGTGCCAGCAGCTTAGGAACGGGAACCGGTTGGGAGCAGTACTTC. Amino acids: CASSLGTGTGWEQYF.

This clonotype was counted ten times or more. CDR3 sequence (DNA): TGCGCCAGCAGCCCTGCCGGGACGGTCCAAGAGACCCAGTACTTC. It yields the protein CASSPAGTVQETQYF. V usage is TRBV5-1 and J usage is TRBJ2-5; either TRBD1 or TRBD2 may supply D (5 bases each). Trimming removed 4 bases from V and 1 base from J, with 14 bases in between. The CDR3 contains 15 residues. From germline, CDR1 is SGHRS and CDR2 YFSETQ.